A single sample is the source of the 32 T cell receptor beta chains below, sequenced in a study of blood T cell repertoires in COVID-19. Here immunoSEQ multiplex PCR was the method, and the copy in TCRdb shows in-frame clones only, minus some. The sample records tens of thousands of clones, about 86% being singletons. The sample taken for sequencing was peripheral blood. The receptors stem from a man in his 60s with acute or convalescent COVID-19.

CDR3 in DNA: TGTGCCAGCTCCTCGGGGACAGTAATAATGAACACTGAAGCTTTCTTT. This encodes CASSSGTVIMNTEAFF. This chain uses TRBV27 with TRBJ1-1; 7 bases line up with TRBD1. The trim removed 8 bases at V and 0 bases at J, leaving 12 bases unmatched. This CDR3 is 16 amino acids long. The germline CDR1 and CDR2 sequences are MNHEY and SMNVEV (reference sequence).

The chain joins TRBV19 to TRBJ1-2, with D hard to call. Trimming removed 7 bases from V and 1 base from J, with 13 bases in between. CDR3 size: 14 residues. Looked up from germline, CDR1 is LNHDA and CDR2 is SQIVND (reference sequence). The CDR3 region is CASTPVGFNYGYTF. CDR3 in DNA: TGTGCCAGTACCCCCGTGGGCTTTAACTATGGCTACACCTTC.

With respect to this clone: A junction end diverges from the germline sequence, so it may reflect a read error. CDR3 nucleotide sequence: TGTGCCAGCTCACCACCATCTGACATTCAGTCCTTC. Translated, it gives CASSPPSDIQSF. This sequence joins TRBV18 and TRBJ2-4; D is unclear. Germline V gene data show CDR1 as KGHSH and CDR2 as LQKENI. The CDR3 is 12 amino acids.

This clone was observed a handful of times. V gene TRBV20-1 combines with J gene TRBJ1-4; D unclear. Between the trimmed V and J ends, which lost 5 bases and 6 bases, there was a span of 7 bases. The germline CDR1 and CDR2 sequences are DFQATT and SNEGSKA (reference sequence). This CDR3 is built from 11 residues. The CDR3 nucleotides are TGCAGTGCTCCTCCGGATGAAAAACTGTTTTTT. It is translated as CSAPPDEKLFF.

This chain connects TRBV24-1 to TRBJ2-3, with D unresolved. CDR1 is KGHDR and CDR2 is SFDVKD in the germline V gene. Trimming removed 4 bases at V and 4 bases at J, with 17 bases between. The CDR3 covers 16 residues. The CDR3 region is CATSDSRFQSSDTQYF. CDR3 bases: TGTGCCACCAGTGACTCCAGGTTTCAATCCTCAGATACGCAGTATTTT.

The chain links TRBV7-3 to TRBJ1-6; D possibly corresponds to TRBD1 (5 bases). The CDR3 runs 15 residues. With 5 bases removed from V and 8 bases from J, the gap between germline ends came to 16 bases. Germline-derived CDR1 and CDR2 are SGHTA and FQGTGA. Here the CDR3 reads CASSLGAPGDSPLHF. DNA of the CDR3: TGTGCCAGCAGCCTCGGGGCCCCGGGGGATTCACCCCTCCACTTT.

The gene calls are TRBV7-3 and TRBJ2-1; no definite D call. The CDR3 sequence is 15 residues long. Germline CDR1 reads SGHTA; CDR2 reads FQGTGA. V lost 4 bases to trimming and J lost 4 bases, with 14 bases between them. DNA of the CDR3: TGTGCCAGCAGCTCCCCTGAGGTAGCTTACAATGAGCAGTTCTTC. This codes for CASSSPEVAYNEQFF.

The chain employs TRBV5-1 and TRBJ2-1, with 14 bases fitting TRBD2. The germline CDR1 and CDR2 sequences are SGHRS and YFSETQ. The CDR3 length is 16 residues. The junction had 6 bases not matched to a gene; V was cut back by 0 bases and J by 10 bases. DNA of the CDR3: TGCGCCAGCAGCTTGGGTGGGACTAGCGGGAGTGGGGAGCAGTTCTTC. It specifies CASSLGGTSGSGEQFF.

This clone was seen a single time. The V gene is TRBV10-3, the J gene TRBJ1-1; D is perhaps TRBD1 (6 bases). Per the germline V gene, CDR1 is ENHRY and CDR2 is SYGVKD. Trimming removed 10 bases at V and 2 bases at J, with 17 bases between. This CDR3 has 14 residues. The CDR3: CASILGQLNTEAFF. Here the CDR3 DNA reads TGTGCCAGCATCTTAGGACAGTTAAACACTGAAGCTTTCTTT.

The CDR3 region is CSASVGAVYEQYF. CDR3 bases: TGCAGTGCTAGTGTGGGGGCTGTCTACGAGCAGTACTTC. The gene calls are TRBV20-1 and TRBJ2-7; D is possibly TRBD1 (6 bases). The CDR3 contains 13 residues. The V end was cut by 3 bases, the J end by 3 bases, with 12 bases between. Germline V CDR1 and CDR2: DFQATT, SNEGSKA (reference sequence).

The genes are TRBV2 and TRBJ1-5; D is ambiguous. The V and J ends lost 0 bases and 2 bases respectively, with 8 bases between them. The CDR3 spans 15 residues. Germline CDR1 and CDR2: SNHLY and FYNNEI. CDR3 in amino acids: CASSEAGVGNQPQHF. In nucleotides, the CDR3 is TGTGCCAGCAGTGAAGCCGGGGTCGGCAATCAGCCCCAGCATTTT.

The chain has TRBV24-1 and TRBJ1-5; 7 bases are shared with TRBD1. Losses at the gene ends were 4 bases for V and 3 bases for J; bases not matched to a gene: 8. CDR1 and CDR2 (germline): KGHDR, SFDVKD. The CDR3 spans 16 residues. Written as DNA, the CDR3 is TGTGCCACCAGTGAGGGTAGGGGGCGGCCCAATCAGCCCCAGCATTTT. Translated: CATSEGRGRPNQPQHF.

The chain uses TRBV6-2 or TRBV6-3 and TRBJ1-4, with a weak D call TRBD1 (5 bases). V shed 4 bases and J shed 6 bases, with 18 bases lying between them. CDR1 MNHEY and CDR2 SVGEGT come from the germline V gene. There are 16 residues in the CDR3. The CDR3 nucleotides are TGTGCCAGCAGTTCCTCTAGGGGAAGAAGGGATGAAAAACTGTTTTTT. Translated, it gives CASSSSRGRRDEKLFF.

The chain links TRBV18 to TRBJ2-1; D is possibly TRBD1 (5 bases). V was trimmed by 0 bases and J by 9 bases, leaving 12 bases between them. Germline-derived CDR1 and CDR2 are KGHSH and LQKENI. CDR3 length equals 14 residues. This chain's CDR3 is CASSPPSGRGEQFF. As DNA, the CDR3 is TGTGCCAGCTCACCACCCTCAGGTAGGGGTGAGCAGTTCTTC.

This chain uses TRBV29-1 with TRBJ2-7, with TRBD2 as a possible D gene (6 bases). CDR3 size: 14 residues. CDR1 and CDR2 from the germline V gene are SQVTM and ANQGSEA. Trimming left V 4 bases short and J 6 bases short, with 19 bases between. CDR3 nucleotide sequence: TGCAGCGTTGCGAACAGACTAGAATCCGGCGAGCAGTACTTC. This translates into CSVANRLESGEQYF.

The chain uses TRBV18 and TRBJ2-6; TRBD2 matches 10 bases. The CDR3 extends over 18 amino acids. The V and J ends lost 3 bases and 2 bases, in that order; junction bases with no gene match: 7. CDR1 KGHSH and CDR2 LQKENI come from the germline V gene. The CDR3, as DNA: TGTGCCAGCTCACCGATGGCTAGCGGGGGTGCTGGGGCCAACGTCCTGACTTTC. Protein product: CASSPMASGGAGANVLTF.

The rearrangement uses TRBV2 and TRBJ1-5; 10 nucleotides line up with TRBD1. Per germline, CDR1 SNHLY and CDR2 FYNNEI. This CDR3 contains 15 residues. V was pared by 6 bases and J by 5 bases, with 7 bases of the junction left unmatched. The CDR3 reads CASSVTGTGDQPQHF. The DNA for the CDR3 is TGTGCCAGCAGCGTAACCGGGACAGGGGATCAGCCCCAGCATTTT. Together with reference TRBV2 and TRBJ1-5, the CDR3 gives the full variable domain: EPEVTQTPSHQVTQMGQEVILRCVPISNHLYFYWYRQILGQKVEFLVSFYNNEISEKSEIFDDQFSVERPDGSNFTLKIRSTKLEDSAMYFCASSVTGTGDQPQHFGDGTRLSIL.

This chain connects TRBV6-1 to TRBJ1-2, with D tentatively TRBD1 (5 bases). V was shortened by 1 base and J by 5 bases, with 14 bases between the two germline ends. This CDR3 is 15 amino acids long. Germline CDR1 is MNHNS and CDR2 is SASEGT. The CDR3 DNA is TGTGCCAGCAGTGAAGGCGGGGGGATGGGGTATGGCTACACCTTC. It specifies CASSEGGGMGYGYTF.

This chain links TRBV25-1 with TRBJ1-6, with 7 positions matching TRBD1. The CDR3 is 15 residues long. The ends lost 7 bases at V and 2 bases at J; junction bases unmatched: 5. The germline V gene has CDR1 MGHDK and CDR2 SYGVNS. Written as DNA, the CDR3 is TGTGCCAGCACATTGACAGGGACCTATAATTCACCCCTCCACTTT. The encoded protein is CASTLTGTYNSPLHF.

This clone occurred a few times. The chain couples TRBV5-3 to TRBJ2-7, with 7 positions matching TRBD1. Being an ORF, TRBV5-3 has a function that is uncertain. The CDR3 runs 13 residues. V trimming: 4 bases; J trimming: 2 bases; junction bases outside the gene matches: 3. The CDR3 DNA reads as TGTGCCAGAAGCCACACAGGGGCCTACGAGCAGTACTTC. Its protein product is CARSHTGAYEQYF.

The chain is built from TRBV7-9 and TRBJ2-7; 12 bases map to TRBD2. The CDR3 extends over 17 amino acids. Trimming at V came to 5 bases and at J to 0 bases, leaving 8 bases not matched to a gene. Germline values: CDR1 SEHNR, CDR2 FQNEAQ (reference sequence). CDR3 nucleotides: TGTGCCAGCAGCAAGGGGACTAGCGGGTTTAGCTCCTACGAGCAGTACTTC. Translated, it gives CASSKGTSGFSSYEQYF. Full variable domain (remainder filled in from reference TRBV7-9 and TRBJ2-7): DTGVSQNPRHKITKRGQNVTFRCDPISEHNRLYWYRQTLGQGPEFLTYFQNEAQLEKSRLLSDRFSAERPKGSFSTLEIQRTEQGDSAMYLCASSKGTSGFSSYEQYFGPGTRLTVT.

This chain links TRBV11-2 with TRBJ1-3, with D perhaps TRBD1 (6 bases). Trimming pared 3 bases from V and 4 bases from J, leaving 7 bases between. The CDR3 is 13 amino acids. Germline CDR1 and CDR2: SGHAT and FQNNGV. CDR3 in amino acids: CASSFGTGNTIYF. In DNA, the CDR3 is TGTGCCAGCAGCTTCGGGACAGGAAACACCATATATTTT.

The chain carries TRBV6-5 and TRBJ2-2; 7 bases agree with TRBD2. V gave up 7 bases and J gave up 2 bases; unmatched junction bases: 7. Germline V gene lookup returns CDR1 MNHEY and CDR2 SVGAGI. This CDR3 contains 15 residues. CDR3 bases: TGTGCCAGCACCTACGGGAGGCCCAACACCGGGGAGCTGTTTTTT. Amino acids: CASTYGRPNTGELFF.

This clone has just one count. The gene calls are TRBV11-2 and TRBJ2-2; 8 bases map to TRBD2. CDR3 size: 16 residues. The germline gives CDR1 SGHAT, CDR2 FQNNGV. Germline trimming cut 2 bases from V and 1 base from J; bases unmatched to any gene: 3. Written as DNA, the CDR3 is TGTGCCAGCAGCTTACGGCTAGCGGGGAACACCGGGGAGCTGTTTTTT. It translates to CASSLRLAGNTGELFF. The whole variable domain, remainder taken from reference TRBV11-2 and TRBJ2-2, is EAGVAQSPRYKIIEKRQSVAFWCNPISGHATLYWYQQILGQGPKLLIQFQNNGVVDDSQLPKDRFSAERLKGVDSTLKIQPAKLEDSAVYLCASSLRLAGNTGELFFGEGSRLTVL.

The chain links TRBV24-1 to TRBJ2-1; the match to TRBD1 covers 7 bases. This CDR3 is 16 amino acids long. V was clipped by 0 bases and J by 6 bases; unmatched bases: 7. Germline CDR1 KGHDR, CDR2 SFDVKD. As DNA, the CDR3 is TGTGCCACCAGTGATTTGTCAGGGGGTGAGTTCAATGAGCAGTTCTTC. This encodes CATSDLSGGEFNEQFF.

This chain links TRBV6-6 with TRBJ2-1, with 8 bases that match TRBD2. Germline V gives CDR1 MNHNY, CDR2 SVGAGI (reference sequence). The J segment lost 0 bases and the V segment lost 6 bases, leaving 4 bases of the junction unmatched. This CDR3 region has 15 residues. The CDR3 is CASRTSGSSYNEQFF. CDR3 nucleotide sequence: TGTGCCAGCAGGACGAGCGGGAGCTCCTACAATGAGCAGTTCTTC.

The chain couples TRBV15 to TRBJ1-1; maybe TRBD1 (5 bases). Germline CDR1 and CDR2: LNHNV and YYDKDF (reference sequence). This CDR3 is built from 16 residues. The V gene lost 0 bases and the J gene lost 5 bases, with 16 bases spanning the gap. Written as DNA, the CDR3 is TGTGCCACCAGCAGAGATGTGGGAGGGGAGGGAACTGAAGCTTTCTTT. It is translated as CATSRDVGGEGTEAFF.

The chain recombines TRBV4-1 with TRBJ2-1; possibly TRBD2 for D (5 bases). Trimming removed 1 base from V and 5 bases from J, with 9 bases in between. Germline V CDR1 and CDR2: MGHRA, YSYEKL. The CDR3 length is 14 residues. The CDR3 is CASSQVSLDNEQFF. CDR3 sequence (DNA): TGCGCCAGCAGCCAAGTGTCACTAGACAATGAGCAGTTCTTC.

This clone has just one count. The chain carries TRBV5-4 and TRBJ1-6, with 9 nucleotides matching TRBD1. The V segment lost 4 bases and the J segment 6 bases; nucleotides outside the gene matches: 5. The CDR3 runs 15 residues. Germline V lookup: CDR1 SGHNT, CDR2 YYREEE (reference sequence). Here the CDR3 reads CASSAWDRVNSPLHF. The DNA of the CDR3 is TGTGCCAGCAGCGCCTGGGACAGGGTTAATTCACCCCTCCACTTT.

The V and J genes are TRBV2 and TRBJ2-3, with D possibly matching TRBD2 (6 bases). The CDR3 length is 15 residues. Trimming cost V 1 base and J 2 bases, with 10 bases left between them. The germline V gene encodes CDR1 SNHLY and CDR2 FYNNEI. CDR3 in amino acids: CASSEGTGVTDTQYF. DNA of the CDR3: TGTGCCAGCAGTGAAGGGACGGGAGTCACAGATACGCAGTATTTT.

The chain carries TRBV18 and TRBJ1-3; no firm D call. In germline, CDR1 is KGHSH, CDR2 LQKENI. This CDR3 is 15 amino acids long. The V end was cut by 3 bases, the J end by 0 bases, with 9 bases between. The CDR3 reads CASSPFADSGNTIYF. The CDR3 nucleotides read TGTGCCAGCTCACCGTTCGCGGACTCTGGAAACACCATATATTTT. Full variable domain (remainder filled in from reference TRBV18 and TRBJ1-3): NAGVMQNPRHLVRRRGQEARLRCSPMKGHSHVYWYRQLPEEGLKFMVYLQKENIIDESGMPKERFSAEFPKEGPSILRIQQVVRGDSAAYFCASSPFADSGNTIYFGEGSWLTVV.

The V and J genes are TRBV6-2 or TRBV6-3 and TRBJ1-5; 8 bases align to TRBD1. Trimming removed 2 bases from V and 0 bases from J; junction bases left unmatched: 9. In germline, CDR1 is MNHEY, CDR2 SVGEGT. The CDR3 has 18 residues. CDR3 DNA sequence: TGTGCCAGCAGTTACCCCCGGACAGGGTCCTATAGCAATCAGCCCCAGCATTTT. Translation gives CASSYPRTGSYSNQPQHF.